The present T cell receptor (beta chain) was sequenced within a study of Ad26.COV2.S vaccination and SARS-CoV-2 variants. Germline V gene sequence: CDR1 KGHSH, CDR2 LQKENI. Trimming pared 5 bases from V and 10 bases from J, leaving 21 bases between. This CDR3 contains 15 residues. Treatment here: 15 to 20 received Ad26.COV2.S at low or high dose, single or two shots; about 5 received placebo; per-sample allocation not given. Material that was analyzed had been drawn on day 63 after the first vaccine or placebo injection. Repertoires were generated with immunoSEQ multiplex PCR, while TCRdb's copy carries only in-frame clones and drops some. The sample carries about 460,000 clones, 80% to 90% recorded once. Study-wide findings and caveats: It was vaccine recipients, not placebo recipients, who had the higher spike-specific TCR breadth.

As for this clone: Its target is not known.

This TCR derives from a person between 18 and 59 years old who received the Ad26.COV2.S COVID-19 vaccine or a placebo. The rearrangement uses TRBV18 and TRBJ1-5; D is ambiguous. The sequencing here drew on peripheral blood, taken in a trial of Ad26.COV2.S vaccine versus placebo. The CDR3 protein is CASSGPREGAGPQHF. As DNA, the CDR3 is TGTGCCAGCTCAGGGCCTCGCGAGGGAGCGGGCCCCCAGCATTTT.